What follows are 25 T cell receptor beta chains derived from one specimen sequenced in a study of graft-versus-host responses after intestinal transplantation. These TCRs' antigens remain unknown. Sequencing was performed with immunoSEQ multiplex PCR; in TCRdb, only in-frame clones are kept and a portion is missing. The sample contains 90,000 to 95,000 clones, approximately 90% of which appear only once. The source was unstimulated CD8+ T cells sorted from spleen or lymph node cells, collected before intestinal transplant. These TCRs come from a human donor who received an intestinal transplant.

V and J are TRBV13 and TRBJ2-2, with TRBD2 matching 10 bases. Trimming cost V 3 bases and J 5 bases; bases outside gene matches: 6. This CDR3 region has 16 residues. The germline gives CDR1 PRHDT, CDR2 FYEKMQ (reference sequence). The CDR3 DNA is TGTGCCAGCAGCTTGGGAACTAGCGGGACGACCGGGGAGCTGTTTTTT. Its protein is CASSLGTSGTTGELFF.

J is TRBJ2-1 and V is TRBV4-1, with 10 bases identical to TRBD1. With V trimmed by 4 bases and J by 7 bases, 1 base remained unmatched. CDR1 and CDR2 (germline): MGHRA, YSYEKL. The CDR3 extends over 13 amino acids. Here the CDR3 reads CASSRQGANEQFF. CDR3 nucleotides: TGCGCCAGCAGCCGACAGGGGGCTAATGAGCAGTTCTTC.

J is TRBJ1-5 and V is TRBV19; D gene ambiguous. Trimming took 5 bases from V and 5 from J, leaving 10 bases between them. The germline gives CDR1 LNHDA, CDR2 SQIVND (reference sequence). CDR3 length equals 13 residues. This CDR3 reads CASSGLLDQPQHF. The CDR3 DNA reads as TGTGCCAGTAGTGGACTTCTAGATCAGCCCCAGCATTTT.

V and J are TRBV20-1 and TRBJ2-7; tentative D call: TRBD1 (5 bases). CDR1 and CDR2 from the germline V gene are DFQATT and SNEGSKA (reference sequence). V lost 6 bases, J lost 3 bases, and 9 bases lay in between. The length of the CDR3 is 11 residues. CDR3 DNA sequence: TGCAGTGCGCCCAGGGACTACGAGCAGTACTTC. This translates into CSAPRDYEQYF.

The chain joins TRBV10-3 to TRBJ2-1; TRBD2 matches at 10 bases. V was pared by 6 bases and J by 6 bases, with 11 bases of the junction left unmatched. The CDR3 is 16 amino acids. Germline V gives CDR1 ENHRY, CDR2 SYGVKD. The CDR3 nucleotides read TGTGCCATCAGGGTGGGTGGACTAGCGGACCCCAATGAGCAGTTCTTC. Residues: CAIRVGGLADPNEQFF.

The J gene is TRBJ2-1, the V gene TRBV11-2, with no clear D. This CDR3 has 12 amino acids. Germline loops: CDR1 SGHAT, CDR2 FQNNGV. V was cut by 6 bases and J by 5 bases, with 8 bases left in between. Here the CDR3 DNA reads TGTGCCAGCAGTGACATACACAATGAGCAGTTCTTC. This translates into CASSDIHNEQFF.

The rearrangement uses TRBV2 and TRBJ2-1; no reliable D call. Germline CDR1 reads SNHLY; CDR2 reads FYNNEI. The CDR3 length is 14 residues. Between the trimmed V and J ends, which lost 9 bases and 4 bases, there was a span of 16 bases. CDR3 loop: CARGTGRLYNEQFF. The CDR3 DNA follows: TGTGCCAGGGGAACCGGCCGCCTATACAATGAGCAGTTCTTC.

This chain links TRBV10-3 with TRBJ2-7; weak D call: TRBD1 (6 bases). Germline assignment: CDR1 ENHRY and CDR2 SYGVKD. CDR3 size: 14 residues. Trimming stripped 3 bases from V and 3 bases from J, with 12 bases between. The CDR3 here is CAISDLDRVYEQYF. The CDR3 DNA is TGTGCCATCAGTGACTTGGACAGAGTCTACGAGCAGTACTTC.

This chain joins TRBV29-1 and TRBJ2-1; the match to TRBD1 covers 9 bases. The CDR3 totals 13 residues. Germline V CDR1 and CDR2: SQVTM, ANQGSEA. The junction had 4 bases not matched to a gene; V was cut back by 3 bases and J by 7 bases. Here the CDR3 reads CSVDTGGENEQFF. CDR3 DNA sequence: TGCAGCGTTGACACAGGGGGCGAAAATGAGCAGTTCTTC.

The chain combines TRBV6-6 with TRBJ2-1; D uncertain. This CDR3 is built from 12 residues. V was cut by 6 bases and J by 7 bases, with 10 bases left in between. Germline V lookup: CDR1 MNHNY, CDR2 SVGAGI (reference sequence). The DNA of the CDR3 is TGTGCCAGCAGCCGTGGAGAGAATGAGCAGTTCTTC. This codes for CASSRGENEQFF.

The chain recombines TRBV4-1 with TRBJ1-1; 7 nucleotides agree with TRBD1. CDR1 is MGHRA and CDR2 is YSYEKL in the germline V gene. The CDR3 has 13 amino acids. V shed 4 bases, J shed 3 bases, and the junction held 2 bases outside the gene matches. The CDR3 bases are TGCGCCAGCAGCCCAGGGACAGACACTGAAGCTTTCTTT. Protein product: CASSPGTDTEAFF.

This clone was observed a single time. CDR3 sequence: CASSLDRAMPYEQYF. CDR3 nucleotides: TGTGCCAGCAGCTTAGACAGGGCCATGCCCTACGAGCAGTACTTC. The gene calls are TRBV11-2 and TRBJ2-7; tentative D call: TRBD1 (5 bases). V was clipped by 0 bases and J by 2 bases, with 11 bases between them. Germline V gene sequence: CDR1 SGHAT, CDR2 FQNNGV. This CDR3 has 15 residues.

This clone was seen more than once but under ten times. The chain employs TRBV15 and TRBJ2-7, with 11 bases matching TRBD1. The CDR3 has 15 amino acids. The trim removed 4 bases at V and 5 bases at J, leaving 7 bases unmatched. Germline V gene lookup returns CDR1 LNHNV and CDR2 YYDKDF (reference sequence). Here the CDR3 DNA reads TGTGCCACCAGCACGGGGACAGGGGGTATCGACGAGCAGTACTTC. It specifies CATSTGTGGIDEQYF. The complete variable domain, with remaining parts taken from reference TRBV15 and TRBJ2-7, reads DAMVIQNPRYQVTQFGKPVTLSCSQTLNHNVMYWYQQKSSQAPKLLFHYYDKDFNNEADTPDNFQSRRPNTSFCFLDIRSPGLGDTAMYLCATSTGTGGIDEQYFGPGTRLTVT.

This clone occurred once. The rearrangement uses TRBV7-2 and TRBJ2-3; no definite D call. V shed 5 bases and J shed 6 bases, with 12 bases lying between them. Germline CDR1 reads SGHTA; CDR2 reads FQGNSA. This CDR3 has 13 amino acids. The DNA for the CDR3 is TGTGCCAGCAGCCCCTTAATTGGGGATACGCAGTATTTT. Its protein product is CASSPLIGDTQYF. Filled out from reference TRBV7-2 and TRBJ2-3, the complete variable domain reads GAGVSQSPSNKVTEKGKDVELRCDPISGHTALYWYRQSLGQGLEFLIYFQGNSAPDKSGLPSDRFSAERTGGSVSTLTIQRTQQEDSAVYLCASSPLIGDTQYFGPGTRLTVL.

The chain employs TRBV4-1 and TRBJ1-1; D gene ambiguous. The CDR3 covers 14 residues. Trimming shortened V by 3 bases and J by 1 base, and 9 bases separated the two germline ends. Per the germline V gene, CDR1 is MGHRA and CDR2 is YSYEKL. The CDR3 loop reads CASSHPGSNTEAFF. The CDR3 nucleotides read TGCGCCAGCAGCCATCCGGGCTCGAACACTGAAGCTTTCTTT.

The CDR3 DNA follows: TGTGCCAGCAGTTACGCCGACTACGAGCAGTACTTC. Its translation: CASSYADYEQYF. The gene calls are TRBV6-6 and TRBJ2-7; D remains unclear. Per the germline V gene, CDR1 is MNHNY and CDR2 is SVGAGI (reference sequence). The CDR3 is 12 residues long. V lost 2 bases and J 3 bases, leaving 5 bases between the germline ends.

The chain is built from TRBV11-2 and TRBJ2-7, with 10 bases matching TRBD1. Trimming removed 3 bases from V and 6 bases from J; junction bases left unmatched: 5. In germline, CDR1 is SGHAT, CDR2 FQNNGV. The CDR3 is 14 residues long. In nucleotides, the CDR3 is TGTGCCAGCAGCTTTGGGACAGGGGTTGGCGAGCAGTACTTC. Its protein is CASSFGTGVGEQYF.

This clone was seen only a few times. This same CDR3 is encoded by further DNA sequences in the sample. This chain joins TRBV29-1 and TRBJ2-7; D is ambiguous. This CDR3 is built from 12 residues. Germline assignment: CDR1 SQVTM and CDR2 ANQGSEA. V dropped 3 bases and J dropped 1 base, with 7 bases sitting between them. CDR3 in DNA: TGCAGCGTTGAGGGAAGGTCCTACGAGCAGTACTTC. As protein: CSVEGRSYEQYF.

This chain joins TRBV6-5 and TRBJ2-1; no reliable D call. V lost 0 bases and J lost 9, with 12 bases in between. From germline, CDR1 is MNHEY and CDR2 SVGAGI. CDR3 length: 14 residues. The CDR3 is CASSYSGRVGEQFF. The CDR3 DNA reads TGTGCCAGCAGTTACTCGGGTAGAGTGGGTGAGCAGTTCTTC.

The chain links TRBV29-1 to TRBJ1-4, with D tentatively TRBD1 (6 bases). This CDR3 comprises 17 residues. Between the trimmed V and J ends, which lost 4 bases and 0 bases, there was a span of 18 bases. The V gene's germline CDR1 is SQVTM and CDR2 ANQGSEA. The CDR3 DNA reads as TGCAGCGTTGTCTCCCTTCCTCGGACAGCAACTAATGAAAAACTGTTTTTT. Translated: CSVVSLPRTATNEKLFF.

CDR3 sequence reads: CASSITGASYEQYF. CDR3 bases: TGTGCCAGTAGTATTACAGGGGCCTCCTACGAGCAGTACTTC. V and J are TRBV19 and TRBJ2-7; 7 nucleotides align to TRBD1. This CDR3 spans 14 amino acids. Germline values: CDR1 LNHDA, CDR2 SQIVND (reference sequence). V was clipped by 3 bases and J by 0 bases; unmatched bases: 2. The whole variable domain, filled in from reference TRBV19 and TRBJ2-7, reads DGGITQSPKYLFRKEGQNVTLSCEQNLNHDAMYWYRQDPGQGLRLIYYSQIVNDFQKGDIAEGYSVSREKKESFPLTVTSAQKNPTAFYLCASSITGASYEQYFGPGTRLTVT.

About this clone itself: The junction departs from the called germline gene at one end, perhaps through a read error. The V gene is TRBV9, the J gene TRBJ2-1; a weak D match, TRBD2 (5 bases). The CDR3 has 13 amino acids. Germline lookup yields CDR1 SGDLS and CDR2 YYNGEE. In DNA, the CDR3 is TGTGCCAGCAGCGTTGGAGCGGCGAATGGGCAGTTCTTC. Translating gives CASSVGAANGQFF. Variable domain in full (rest from reference TRBV9 and TRBJ2-1): DSGVTQTPKHLITATGQRVTLRCSPRSGDLSVYWYQQSLDQGLQFLIQYYNGEERAKGNILERFSAQQFPDLHSELNLSSLELGDSALYFCASSVGAANGQFFGPGTRLTVL.

This chain connects TRBV9 to TRBJ2-3; D not certain. The CDR3 loop spans 16 amino acids. V was trimmed by 0 bases and J by 1 base, leaving 12 bases between them. The germline CDR1 and CDR2 sequences are SGDLS and YYNGEE. As DNA, the CDR3 is TGTGCCAGCAGCGTAGATCCGTCGAAACGCACAGATACGCAGTATTTT. This encodes CASSVDPSKRTDTQYF.

The chain joins TRBV19 to TRBJ1-1; 11 bases agree with TRBD1. Germline V gene data show CDR1 as LNHDA and CDR2 as SQIVND (reference sequence). V dropped 3 bases and J dropped 1; count of bases not matched to a gene: 7. The CDR3 is made up of 17 amino acids. The CDR3 loop is CASSMVFGTGGNTEAFF. As DNA, the CDR3 is TGTGCCAGTAGTATGGTGTTTGGGACAGGGGGGAACACTGAAGCTTTCTTT.

The genes are TRBV7-9 and TRBJ1-1; the D gene is possibly TRBD1 (5 bases). Trimming stripped 5 bases from V and 5 bases from J, with 18 bases between. The CDR3 is made up of 15 amino acids. CDR1 is SEHNR and CDR2 is FQNEAQ in the germline V gene (reference sequence). The CDR3 loop is CASSPDGGGRTEAFF. The CDR3, as DNA: TGTGCCAGCAGCCCTGACGGGGGTGGACGTACTGAAGCTTTCTTT.